This T cell receptor (beta chain) derives from a study of CD8+ T cells in alopecia areata. The CDR3 contains 12 residues. Trimming at V came to 6 bases and at J to 6 bases, leaving 4 bases not matched to a gene. From germline, CDR1 is MNHEY and CDR2 SVGAGI. Investigators isolated RNA and reverse transcribed it into cDNA to act as the sequencing template. Profiled with immunoSEQ multiplex PCR; TCRdb holds only in-frame clones, not every one. The sample lists roughly 250,000 clones, roughly two thirds occurring once. Those with alopecia areata gave lesional scalp punch biopsies and peripheral blood. The sequencing here drew on CD4+ T cells sorted from blood, taken at week 0. The source is a human donor with alopecia areata. The V call is TRBV6-5, the J call TRBJ1-1; TRBD1 matches at 7 bases. CDR3 in DNA: TGTGCCAGCAGCCACAGGGGCGCTGAAGCTTTCTTT. Translating it yields CASSHRGAEAFF.